The 9 T cell receptor beta chains below all came from one sample that was sequenced in a study of cytomegalovirus exposure and HLA in healthy donors. With 60 Vbeta and 13 Jbeta primers, the PCR was carried out. The table came from immunoSEQ multiplex PCR; TCRdb's copy has only in-frame clones and leaves some out. The sample carries 170,000 or so clones, around 80% recorded once. Sample: PBMCs. These receptors were taken from a woman aged 25 to 45 in good health and CMV-seropositive.

The CDR3 region has the DNA TGTGCCAGCAGCTTCGGGGCCAGCGGGAGTGGGAGGGGCTACGAGCAGTACTTC. This sequence encodes CASSFGASGSGRGYEQYF. This chain connects TRBV7-2 to TRBJ2-5; 8 nucleotides align to TRBD2. The DNA matches TRBJ2-7 better at its end, which makes the J call doubtful. This CDR3 is 18 amino acids long. Germline assignment: CDR1 SGHTA and CDR2 FQGNSA.

The V and J genes are TRBV9 and TRBJ2-7, with 9 bases that match TRBD1. The V gene end was trimmed by 3 bases and the J gene end by 5 bases; junction bases not matched to a gene: 12. The V gene's germline CDR1 is SGDLS and CDR2 YYNGEE. The CDR3 extends over 16 amino acids. The CDR3 is CASSAPGTGIDDEQYF. The DNA for the CDR3 is TGTGCCAGCAGCGCCCCCGGGACAGGGATCGACGACGAGCAGTACTTC.

The rearrangement uses TRBV6-1 and TRBJ1-5; TRBD1 matches 12 bases. The CDR3 sequence is 17 residues long. CDR1 and CDR2 (germline): MNHNS, SASEGT. With 3 bases clipped from V and 0 bases from J, the junction kept 3 bases outside the gene matches. DNA of the CDR3: TGTGCCAGCAGTGAGGGACAGGGGGCGTATAGCAATCAGCCCCAGCATTTT. This gives the protein CASSEGQGAYSNQPQHF.

This clone appeared once. V and J are TRBV30 and TRBJ1-1; TRBD1 agrees at 7 bases. The junction had 11 bases not matched to a gene; V was cut back by 3 bases and J by 4 bases. This CDR3 region has 15 residues. Looked up from germline, CDR1 is GTSNPN and CDR2 is SVGIG (reference sequence). Written as DNA, the CDR3 is TGTGCCTGGAGCCCCGGGACAGCCGGGCCCACTGAAGCTTTCTTT. It yields the protein CAWSPGTAGPTEAFF.

V and J are TRBV29-1 and TRBJ2-7, with unresolved D. This CDR3 region has 12 residues. The germline CDR1 and CDR2 sequences are SQVTM and ANQGSEA. CDR3: CSVFKDNYEQYF. CDR3 sequence (DNA): TGCAGTGTATTCAAAGACAACTACGAGCAGTACTTC.

This chain links TRBV30 with TRBJ2-7; 11 bases agree with TRBD2. The CDR3 runs 14 residues. Germline-derived CDR1 and CDR2 are GTSNPN and SVGIG (reference sequence). V dropped 0 bases and J dropped 4; count of bases not matched to a gene: 2. CDR3 amino acids: CAWSVLAGDYEQYF. The CDR3 nucleotides are TGTGCCTGGAGTGTACTAGCGGGAGATTACGAGCAGTACTTC.

The CDR3 DNA sequence: TGTGCCAGCAGCCCAACCCCTAGTACCACCTACAATGAGCAGTTCTTC. Its translation: CASSPTPSTTYNEQFF. This sequence joins TRBV11-2 and TRBJ2-1; D gene unclear. CDR1 SGHAT and CDR2 FQNNGV come from the germline V gene. V was cut by 5 bases and J by 2 bases, with 16 bases left in between. CDR3 size: 16 residues.

The chain employs TRBV4-1 and TRBJ2-7; D possibly corresponds to TRBD2 (6 bases). Trimming took off 0 bases at V and 0 bases at J, with 15 bases between the two ends. The CDR3 is made up of 17 amino acids. Germline V gives CDR1 MGHRA, CDR2 YSYEKL. The CDR3 spells CASSQDPSGLSSYEQYF. CDR3 in DNA: TGCGCCAGCAGCCAAGACCCAAGCGGGCTAAGCTCCTACGAGCAGTACTTC.

This clone was seen once. This chain joins TRBV5-1 and TRBJ2-2, with D maybe TRBD1 (6 bases). V was shortened by 3 bases and J by 1 base, with 10 bases between the two germline ends. Germline V lookup: CDR1 SGHRS, CDR2 YFSETQ. The CDR3 contains 15 residues. The CDR3 spells CASSSRGQNTGELFF. CDR3 DNA sequence: TGCGCCAGCAGCTCCAGGGGACAGAACACCGGGGAGCTGTTTTTT.